These 29 T cell receptor beta chains were sequenced from one sample in a study of low-dose radiotherapy and immunotherapy resistance in tumors. Sample time point: after trial treatment. Indicated treatment: LDRT plus nivolumab, ipilimumab, low-dose cyclophosphamide and aspirin (RACIN trial). First-strand cDNA relied on TRAV- and TRBV-specific primers spanning alpha and beta chains. The PCR that amplified TCRs ran for around 21 cycles, relying on a constant-region primer and a V-primer adapter. Using its own MiXCR run on the reads, TCRdb lists one record per CDR3 protein. The sample has about 84,000 distinct CDR3 sequences, less than 20% seen once; the top ten hold approximately 1.5%. Sequences were derived from PBMCs, sampled after low-dose radiotherapy plus immunotherapy. The receptors stem from a male donor with prostate cancer.

This clonotype has at least ten counts. The chain joins TRBV6-2 or TRBV6-3 to TRBJ1-4; the D gene is possibly TRBD1 (6 bases). V was clipped by 2 bases and J by 10 bases, with 14 bases between them. Germline CDR1 is MNHEY and CDR2 is SVGEGT. The CDR3 has 14 residues. CDR3 protein: CASSYDRILGKLFF. CDR3 in DNA: TGTGCCAGCAGTTACGACAGGATACTCGGAAAACTGTTTTTT.

The rearrangement joins TRBV5-1 to TRBJ2-7; no clear D gene. The ends were cut back, 0 bases at V and 3 bases at J, with 10 bases in the middle. Germline CDR1 SGHRS, CDR2 YFSETQ. The CDR3 consists of 14 residues. The CDR3 spells CASSLEVANYEQYF. The CDR3 DNA sequence: TGCGCCAGCAGCTTGGAGGTGGCTAACTACGAGCAGTACTTC. The complete variable domain, with remaining parts taken from reference TRBV5-1 and TRBJ2-7, reads KAGVTQTPRYLIKTRGQQVTLSCSPISGHRSVSWYQQTPGQGLQFLFEYFSETQRNKGNFPGRFSGRQFSNSRSEMNVSTLELGDSALYLCASSLEVANYEQYFGPGTRLTVT.

This clonotype was detected only a few times. J is TRBJ2-3 and V is TRBV12-3 or TRBV12-4; TRBD2 is a possible D gene (5 bases). Between the trimmed V and J ends, which lost 7 bases and 2 bases, there was a span of 13 bases. The CDR3 is made up of 14 amino acids. As DNA, the CDR3 is TGTGCCAGCAACAAGGCTAGCCCCACAGATACGCAGTATTTT. The encoded protein is CASNKASPTDTQYF.

This clonotype was counted at least ten times. One junction end does not reproduce the germline sequence, and a read error may be involved. The genes are TRBV6-1 and TRBJ2-1, with TRBD1 as a possible D gene (6 bases). Germline V gene sequence: CDR1 MNHNS, CDR2 SASEGT. The CDR3 is 16 residues long. CDR3 region: CAISEGDGLSYNEQFF. The CDR3, as DNA: TGTGCCATCAGTGAGGGGGACGGCCTCTCCTACAATGAGCAGTTCTTC.

This clonotype was counted ten times or more. The chain links TRBV7-9 to TRBJ2-3, with D perhaps matching TRBD2 (5 bases). V lost 2 bases and J lost 4, with 13 bases in between. Germline V lookup: CDR1 SEHNR, CDR2 FQNEAQ (reference sequence). CDR3 length: 15 residues. DNA for the CDR3: TGTGCCAGCAGCTTAACTAGTTTATTTTCAGATACGCAGTATTTT. Protein sequence: CASSLTSLFSDTQYF.

This clonotype was recorded at least ten times. The chain employs TRBV7-8 and TRBJ2-7, with D tentatively TRBD1 or TRBD2 (7 bases each). The CDR3 consists of 18 residues. The V gene's germline CDR1 is SGHVS and CDR2 FQNEAQ. V was shortened by 0 bases and J by 2 bases, with 20 bases between the two germline ends. The CDR3 bases are TGTGCCAGCAGCTTAGCGCCGGCAGGGGGAGGGGGTACCTACGAGCAGTACTTC. This gives the protein CASSLAPAGGGGTYEQYF.

Comment on this clonotype: Given a much more abundant clone one base away, this may be a read error. V is TRBV27 and J is TRBJ2-1, with D unclear. The germline V gene encodes CDR1 MNHEY and CDR2 SMNVEV (reference sequence). V was pared by 6 bases and J by 0 bases, with 9 bases between. CDR3 length: 14 amino acids. The CDR3 loop is CASRLPNSYNEQFF. Here the CDR3 DNA reads TGTGCCAGCAGACTACCGAACTCCTACAATGAGCAGTTCTTC.

As regards this clonotype: A read error is likely here: a far larger clone is one base away. The chain has TRBV28 and TRBJ2-7, with D hard to call. CDR1 is MDHEN, CDR2 SYDVKM, per germline. Trimming stripped 4 bases from V and 7 bases from J, with 11 bases between. This CDR3 has 12 amino acids. CDR3 protein: CASSWAYNEQYF. The DNA for the CDR3 is TGTGCCAGCAGTTGGGCGTACAATGAGCAGTACTTC.

This clonotype was counted many times. The V and J genes are TRBV6-2 or TRBV6-3 and TRBJ2-3, with TRBD2 identical over 8 bases. The CDR3 contains 13 residues. J lost 2 bases, V lost 6 bases, and 1 base had no gene match. Germline V gene lookup returns CDR1 MNHEY and CDR2 SVGEGT. The CDR3 here is CASRLADTDTQYF. The CDR3 nucleotides are TGTGCCAGCAGACTAGCGGACACAGATACGCAGTATTTT.

This clonotype has ten or more counts. The J gene is TRBJ2-2, the V gene TRBV7-2; D remains ambiguous. This CDR3 region has 14 residues. V was clipped by 2 bases and J by 2 bases, with 6 bases between them. Looked up from germline, CDR1 is SGHTA and CDR2 is FQGNSA. The CDR3 region has the DNA TGTGCCAGCAGCTTAAACAGAAACACCGGGGAGCTGTTTTTT. Its protein product is CASSLNRNTGELFF.

Ten or more counts support this clonotype. The chain combines TRBV5-1 with TRBJ2-7, with no clear D. Per germline, CDR1 SGHRS and CDR2 YFSETQ. Between the trimmed V and J ends, which lost 5 bases and 4 bases, there was a span of 10 bases. This CDR3 is built from 12 residues. This CDR3 reads CASRSDGYEQYF. DNA for the CDR3: TGCGCCAGCAGATCCGACGGGTACGAGCAGTACTTC.

Many counts were recorded for this clonotype. This chain joins TRBV10-3 and TRBJ2-5; the D gene is possibly TRBD1 (5 bases). Per germline, CDR1 ENHRY and CDR2 SYGVKD. The CDR3 loop spans 14 amino acids. The germline V and J ends were trimmed by 7 bases and 1 base, with 13 bases remaining between them. The CDR3 reads CAIKEQVLQETQYF. CDR3 coding DNA: TGTGCCATCAAGGAACAGGTCCTCCAAGAGACCCAGTACTTC.

This clonotype was observed once. With only one base between it and a far larger clone, this is likely a read error. This rearrangement joins TRBV13 to TRBJ2-3; D gene uncertain. This CDR3 is built from 13 residues. Germline V gene lookup returns CDR1 PRHDT and CDR2 FYEKMQ (reference sequence). The CDR3 DNA reads TGTGCCAACAGCCCCCAGACGGCAGATACGCAGTATTTT. It specifies CANSPQTADTQYF.

The table lists this clonotype with a count of one. The chain recombines TRBV28 with TRBJ2-3, with TRBD1 as a possible D gene (5 bases). The V gene's germline CDR1 is MDHEN and CDR2 SYDVKM. The CDR3 sequence is 18 residues long. Trimming stripped 4 bases from V and 2 bases from J, with 22 bases between. The CDR3 region is CASSSTRTGKPNTDTQYF. CDR3 coding DNA: TGTGCCAGCAGTTCGACACGCACAGGCAAACCAAACACAGATACGCAGTATTTT.

This clonotype has a count of ten or more. The chain carries TRBV4-1 and TRBJ1-2; D is ambiguous. Germline loops: CDR1 MGHRA, CDR2 YSYEKL. V shed 2 bases and J shed 4 bases, with 17 bases lying between them. CDR3 length equals 16 residues. The DNA of the CDR3 is TGCGCCAGCAGCCAAAGTACCAGGAGCGTAGGCTATGGCTACACCTTC. This encodes CASSQSTRSVGYGYTF.

The chain carries TRBV5-5 and TRBJ2-7; 7 bases align to TRBD2. Germline V gene data show CDR1 as SGHKS and CDR2 as YYEKEE (reference sequence). The CDR3 is 16 amino acids. The V and J ends lost 3 bases and 2 bases, in that order; junction bases with no gene match: 11. The CDR3 DNA reads as TGTGCCAGCAGCTCCACACCAGCAGCGGGGACCTACGAGCAGTACTTC. This translates into CASSSTPAAGTYEQYF.

The table lists this clonotype with many counts. The chain carries TRBV20-1 and TRBJ2-7, with D perhaps matching TRBD1 (6 bases). Germline CDR1 reads DFQATT; CDR2 reads SNEGSKA (reference sequence). V lost 6 bases to trimming and J lost 2 bases, with 14 bases between them. The CDR3 extends over 13 amino acids. The CDR3 nucleotides read TGCAGTGCCATCTCGGACAGTACCTACGAGCAGTACTTC. Its translation is CSAISDSTYEQYF.

This clonotype was counted many times. This chain links TRBV9 with TRBJ2-2; 8 positions match TRBD2. Germline loops: CDR1 SGDLS, CDR2 YYNGEE. J was trimmed by 6 bases and V by 0 bases; bases with no gene match: 7. The CDR3 covers 16 residues. CDR3 DNA: TGTGCCAGCAGCGTAGTAGGGCTAGCGGGCTCCGGGGAGCTGTTTTTT. Protein product: CASSVVGLAGSGELFF.

This clonotype has ten or more counts. The rearrangement joins TRBV4-2 to TRBJ2-6, with unresolved D. The V end was cut by 7 bases, the J end by 3 bases, with 13 bases between. This CDR3 is 15 amino acids long. Germline CDR1 LGHNA, CDR2 YNFKEQ. The CDR3 DNA reads as TGTGCCAGCATGAACACTGAGGTTGGGGCCAACGTCCTGACTTTC. The encoded protein is CASMNTEVGANVLTF.

This clonotype appeared many times. This chain connects TRBV4-1 to TRBJ1-4; TRBD1 might be the D (6 bases). CDR1 and CDR2 (germline): MGHRA, YSYEKL. CDR3 length equals 17 residues. V was clipped by 0 bases and J by 5 bases, with 16 bases between them. The CDR3 nucleotides are TGCGCCAGCAGCCAAGAAGGATTGGGGGCGGCGAATGAAAAACTGTTTTTT. Protein product: CASSQEGLGAANEKLFF.

In the case of this clonotype: A much larger clone lies one base from this, so it may be a read error. The CDR3 region has the DNA TGTGCCAGCAGCTTAGCGGGCGATCAAGAGACCCAGTACTTC. Translated, it gives CASSLAGDQETQYF. The chain is built from TRBV5-1 and TRBJ2-5; 7 positions agree with TRBD2. The CDR3 loop spans 14 amino acids. Germline CDR1 reads SGHRS; CDR2 reads YFSETQ.

The V call is TRBV28, the J call TRBJ2-1; D gene ambiguous. The CDR3 runs 15 residues. Looked up from germline, CDR1 is MDHEN and CDR2 is SYDVKM. V dropped 6 bases and J dropped 6 bases, with 18 bases sitting between them. CDR3 amino acids: CASSPNPGFGNEQFF. In nucleotides, the CDR3 is TGTGCCAGCAGCCCAAACCCCGGGTTCGGCAATGAGCAGTTCTTC. The variable domain in full, with the rest retrieved from reference TRBV28 and TRBJ2-1, is DVKVTQSSRYLVKRTGEKVFLECVQDMDHENMFWYRQDPGLGLRLIYFSYDVKMKEKGDIPEGYSVSREKKERFSLILESASTNQTSMYLCASSPNPGFGNEQFFGPGTRLTVL.

This clonotype was observed a handful of times. The chain links TRBV5-4 to TRBJ2-1; D is unresolved. This CDR3 has 13 amino acids. The germline V and J ends were trimmed by 5 bases and 5 bases, with 11 bases remaining between them. Per germline, CDR1 SGHNT and CDR2 YYREEE (reference sequence). CDR3 nucleotides: TGTGCCAGCAGTCTTGACTTTAACAATGAGCAGTTCTTC. Its protein is CASSLDFNNEQFF.

At least ten counts were recorded for this clonotype. The rearrangement uses TRBV30 and TRBJ1-1; D call uncertain. The CDR3 spans 12 residues. Germline-derived CDR1 and CDR2 are GTSNPN and SVGIG (reference sequence). V shed 4 bases and J shed 8 bases, with 14 bases lying between them. The CDR3: CAWKRQTAEAFF. Here the CDR3 DNA reads TGTGCCTGGAAAAGACAAACGGCCGAAGCTTTCTTT.

Many counts were recorded for this clonotype. V is TRBV20-1 and J is TRBJ2-7; maybe TRBD1 (6 bases). V lost 6 bases and J 3 bases, leaving 18 bases between the germline ends. This CDR3 comprises 14 residues. CDR1 is DFQATT, CDR2 SNEGSKA, per germline (reference sequence). CDR3 coding DNA: TGCAGTGCCACATCCGGGACAAGGTTCTACGAGCAGTACTTC. This encodes CSATSGTRFYEQYF.

On this clonotype itself: This likely came from a read error, as a far larger clone is one base away. The CDR3 loop reads CASGGFTGELFF. The DNA of the CDR3 is TGTGCCAGCGGGGGTTTCACCGGGGAGCTGTTTTTT. The genes are TRBV6-6 and TRBJ2-2; tentatively, D is TRBD1 or TRBD2 (5 bases each). CDR3 size: 12 residues. The ends were cut back, 8 bases at V and 4 bases at J, with 8 bases in the middle. The V gene's germline CDR1 is MNHNY and CDR2 SVGAGI (reference sequence).

This clonotype has at least ten counts. V and J are TRBV2 and TRBJ1-3, with 7 bases fitting TRBD1. The CDR3 is 15 residues long. Germline V gives CDR1 SNHLY, CDR2 FYNNEI. V dropped 5 bases and J dropped 6; count of bases not matched to a gene: 10. The CDR3: CASSPTTGSQNTIYF. In nucleotides, the CDR3 is TGTGCCAGCAGTCCCACGACAGGGTCCCAAAACACCATATATTTT.

This sequence joins TRBV18 and TRBJ2-7; 9 nucleotides agree with TRBD1. The CDR3 consists of 16 residues. CDR1 KGHSH and CDR2 LQKENI come from the germline V gene. V shed 2 bases and J 3 bases; nucleotides not matched to a gene: 8. The chain's CDR3 is CASSPLLGTGSYEQYF. In DNA form, the CDR3 reads TGTGCCAGCTCACCATTACTCGGGACAGGGAGCTACGAGCAGTACTTC.

The table lists this clonotype with many counts. The rearrangement links TRBV25-1 to TRBJ2-1; D is possibly TRBD2 (5 bases). The CDR3 is 13 amino acids. Germline V gene sequence: CDR1 MGHDK, CDR2 SYGVNS. The germline V and J ends were trimmed by 6 bases and 6 bases, with 12 bases remaining between them. CDR3 sequence (DNA): TGTGCCAGCAGCGTTCCAGGAGGCAATGAGCAGTTCTTC. It yields the protein CASSVPGGNEQFF.